This TCR beta chain was recovered during a study of cytotoxic CD8 clonotypes in ibrutinib-treated CLL. This clone showed up just once. Its antigen is unknown. The study, taken as a whole, reports: Clonality correlated strongly with circulating CD8+ T cells and exceeded age-matched healthy donors at baseline.

The germline V gene encodes CDR1 LNHDA and CDR2 SQIVND (reference sequence). This CDR3 spans 14 amino acids. V shed 10 bases and J shed 0 bases, with 13 bases lying between them. TCRdb's table, derived via immunoSEQ multiplex PCR, lists solely in-frame clones and lacks some. The table shows roughly 200,000 clones, with roughly three quarters occurring only once. Here the sequenced sample was PBMCs, taken after 12 months of ibrutinib treatment. The chain has TRBV19 and TRBJ1-5; D gene uncertain. The clonotype comes from a human donor with chronic lymphocytic leukemia. As DNA, the CDR3 is TGTGCCACCTCGGACCTCTATAGCAATCAGCCCCAGCATTTT. This sequence encodes CATSDLYSNQPQHF.